This is a list of T cell receptor beta chains from one sample in a study of blood T cell repertoires in COVID-19. Profiling relied on immunoSEQ multiplex PCR, and the TCRdb table lists in-frame clones only, not all of them. The data hold about 160,000 clones, with about four fifths observed a single time. The sample was PBMCs or T cells enriched from blood (not recorded which). These receptors were collected from a woman aged 60 to 75 who had recovered from COVID-19. CDR3s include the opening cysteine and the closing phenylalanine or tryptophan. D genes are given only for firm matches. Part of the rows lack a size; the others show once, few, many or a class for expanded clones.

cdr3_length,v_call,d_call,j_call,clone_size,cdr3_nt,cdr3_aa
14,TRBV7-9,TRBD1,TRBJ1-6,few,TGTGCCAGCAGCCCGGGACAGGGAGGCTCACCCCTCCACTTT,CASSPGQGGSPLHF
15,TRBV18,TRBD2,TRBJ2-7,once,TGTGCCAGCTCACGGGGACTAGCGAGCTCCTACGAGCAGTACTTC,CASSRGLASSYEQYF
13,TRBV27,-,TRBJ1-1,-,TGTGCCAGCAGTTACATACAGAACACTGAAGCTTTCTTT,CASSYIQNTEAFF
11,TRBV5-1,-,TRBJ2-7,-,TGCGCCAGCAGCCCTTCCTACGAGCAGTACTTC,CASSPSYEQYF
14,TRBV30,-,TRBJ1-6,-,TGTGCCTGGCAGGACACCACTGGTGGTTCACCCCTCCACTTT,CAWQDTTGGSPLHF
18,TRBV30,TRBD2,TRBJ2-3,-,TGTGCCTGGAGTGTACGTCGGGGGGGCAGAATGGGATTAGATACGCAGTATTTT,CAWSVRRGGRMGLDTQYF
16,TRBV9,TRBD1,TRBJ2-6,-,TGTGCCAGCAGCCCCGGGACAGGGTCTGGGGCCAACGTCCTGACTTTC,CASSPGTGSGANVLTF
15,TRBV6-5,-,TRBJ1-1,few,TGTGCCAGCAGTTACGCTAGGGACATAGACACTGAAGCTTTCTTT,CASSYARDIDTEAFF
12,TRBV12-3/TRBV12-4,-,TRBJ2-5,-,TGTGCCAGCAGTCCAGGGGGGGAGACCCAGTACTTC,CASSPGGETQYF
18,TRBV10-1,-,TRBJ2-3,-,TGCGCCAGCAGTGAGTCGAAATATTGGGTAAGTGGAGCAGATACGCAGTATTTT,CASSESKYWVSGADTQYF
16,TRBV3-1/TRBV3-2,TRBD1,TRBJ1-1,few,TGTGCCAGCAGCCAAATTCAGGGGGCCTATAACACTGAAGCTTTCTTT,CASSQIQGAYNTEAFF